Following are 11 T cell receptor beta chains from one sample sequenced in a study of T cells in localized non-small cell lung cancer. The protocol was immunoSEQ multiplex PCR, while the TCRdb copy is restricted to in-frame clones and leaves out a portion. The sample holds approximately 83,000 clones; roughly 90% are singletons and the top ten take about 4%. Here the sequenced sample was PBMCs, taken before any cancer treatment. These receptors came from a woman between 35 and 75 years old with stage II squamous cell lung carcinoma.

This sequence joins TRBV30 and TRBJ2-7; 9 nucleotides line up with TRBD2. The CDR3 spans 15 residues. CDR1 GTSNPN and CDR2 SVGIG come from the germline V gene (reference sequence). Trimming at V came to 3 bases and at J to 4 bases, leaving 10 bases not matched to a gene. CDR3 coding DNA: TGTGCCTGGAGGACACTAGCGGGCTTCGGGTACGAGCAGTACTTC. Its translation: CAWRTLAGFGYEQYF.

The V and J genes are TRBV10-3 and TRBJ1-1; maybe TRBD1 (6 bases). CDR3 size: 11 residues. The V gene's germline CDR1 is ENHRY and CDR2 SYGVKD. Trimming shortened V by 7 bases and J by 7 bases, and 10 bases separated the two germline ends. The CDR3 DNA sequence: TGTGCCATCAAACAGGGAGGTGAAGCTTTCTTT. This encodes CAIKQGGEAFF.

The chain couples TRBV7-8 to TRBJ2-5, with D perhaps matching TRBD1 or TRBD2 (5 bases each). Matching the DNA end better, TRBJ2-7 makes the J call doubtful. Per the germline V gene, CDR1 is SGHVS and CDR2 is FQNEAQ. This CDR3 has 15 amino acids. The CDR3 loop is CASSVEGTGTYEQYF. The CDR3 DNA follows: TGTGCCAGCAGCGTAGAGGGGACCGGGACCTACGAGCAGTACTTC.

The chain recombines TRBV6-5 with TRBJ1-1, with D hard to call. The germline V gene encodes CDR1 MNHEY and CDR2 SVGAGI. Between the trimmed V and J ends, which lost 7 bases and 4 bases, there was a span of 10 bases. This CDR3 contains 12 residues. The CDR3 loop reads CASTRPGTEAFF. The CDR3 DNA sequence: TGTGCCAGCACCAGACCGGGCACTGAAGCTTTCTTT.

This chain joins TRBV19 and TRBJ2-5; 7 bases match TRBD1. J gave up 5 bases and V 3 bases, and 3 bases lay outside the gene matches. Germline V gene data show CDR1 as LNHDA and CDR2 as SQIVND (reference sequence). CDR3 length: 13 residues. CDR3 in DNA: TGTGCCAGTAGTATTTCGACAGGGGAGACCCAGTACTTC. It specifies CASSISTGETQYF. Full variable domain (rest looked up from reference TRBV19 and TRBJ2-5): DGGITQSPKYLFRKEGQNVTLSCEQNLNHDAMYWYRQDPGQGLRLIYYSQIVNDFQKGDIAEGYSVSREKKESFPLTVTSAQKNPTAFYLCASSISTGETQYFGPGTRLLVL.

The rearrangement uses TRBV6-1 and TRBJ2-7; D is possibly TRBD2 (7 bases). The germline V and J ends were trimmed by 3 bases and 2 bases, with 11 bases remaining between them. The CDR3 runs to 14 residues. Germline V gene sequence: CDR1 MNHNS, CDR2 SASEGT. In nucleotides, the CDR3 is TGTGCCAGCAGTGAGGGGGCGGGGGCCTACGAGCAGTACTTC. Encoded protein: CASSEGAGAYEQYF.

The chain couples TRBV19 to TRBJ2-1, with 12 bases that match TRBD2. V shed 5 bases, J shed 2 bases, and the junction held 4 bases outside the gene matches. CDR1 is LNHDA, CDR2 SQIVND, per germline (reference sequence). CDR3 length: 16 residues. The CDR3 sequence: CASSLAGGLTYNEQFF. As DNA, the CDR3 is TGTGCCAGTAGTCTAGCGGGAGGGTTAACCTACAATGAGCAGTTCTTC.

The rearrangement uses TRBV29-1 and TRBJ2-4, with 10 positions matching TRBD2. The CDR3 covers 17 residues. Trimming at V came to 5 bases and at J to 3 bases, leaving 13 bases not matched to a gene. Germline values: CDR1 SQVTM, CDR2 ANQGSEA. The CDR3 DNA sequence: TGCAGCGTTAGGCTAGCGGGAGCGGGGTTAGGCAAAAACATTCAGTACTTC. Translation: CSVRLAGAGLGKNIQYF.

This rearrangement joins TRBV19 to TRBJ2-3; 9 bases fit TRBD2. This CDR3 comprises 15 residues. V shed 5 bases, J shed 2 bases, and the junction held 5 bases outside the gene matches. The germline V gene encodes CDR1 LNHDA and CDR2 SQIVND (reference sequence). CDR3 sequence reads: CASSVLAGLTDTQYF. In nucleotides, the CDR3 is TGTGCCAGTAGTGTCCTAGCGGGGCTCACAGATACGCAGTATTTT.

This chain links TRBV5-1 with TRBJ2-3; 9 nucleotides match TRBD1. This CDR3 spans 16 amino acids. V lost 5 bases to trimming and J lost 1 base; unmatched junction nucleotides: 8. Germline CDR1 and CDR2: SGHRS and YFSETQ. CDR3 sequence (DNA): TGCGCCAGCAGGATCGGGACAGGGTTTCGCACAGATACGCAGTATTTT. Translating gives CASRIGTGFRTDTQYF.

The chain is built from TRBV30 and TRBJ2-5; 12 bases fit TRBD2. Trimming took 3 bases from V and 7 from J; bases not matched to a gene: 6. The length of the CDR3 is 14 residues. Germline loops: CDR1 GTSNPN, CDR2 SVGIG (reference sequence). The CDR3 is CAWSPASGRGTQYF. The CDR3 nucleotides read TGTGCCTGGAGCCCCGCTAGCGGGAGGGGGACCCAGTACTTC.